This TCR beta chain is drawn from a study of cytomegalovirus exposure and HLA in healthy donors. In the study overall: Assignment to the Caucasian-associated ancestry cluster applied to around four fifths of the roughly 420 genotyped donors. Study results and caveats: Data from an earlier analysis indicated that most TCR beta V segments were productive either about 87% or about 30% of the time. The study carried out a later analysis of TCR beta sequences. It associated 15,000 to 20,000 of them with specific HLA alleles at a false discovery rate of 0.05.

The PCR had 60 Vbeta and 13 Jbeta primers. The repertoire was sequenced with immunoSEQ multiplex PCR; TCRdb's copy has only in-frame clones and lacks some. The sample yields some 130,000 clones, about 85% seen once. With respect to this clone: The antigen is undetermined.

CDR3 length: 15 amino acids. CDR1 is MNHEY and CDR2 is SMNVEV in the germline V gene (reference sequence). V lost 7 bases to trimming and J lost 5 bases; unmatched junction nucleotides: 11. Sequenced material: PBMCs. The rearrangement joins TRBV27 to TRBJ2-1; 7 bases map to TRBD2. The TCR comes from a boy younger than 18 in good health and CMV-seronegative. CDR3 coding DNA: TGTGCCAGCACGGAGCGGGGCGAAGAACACAATGAGCAGTTCTTC. Its translation: CASTERGEEHNEQFF.